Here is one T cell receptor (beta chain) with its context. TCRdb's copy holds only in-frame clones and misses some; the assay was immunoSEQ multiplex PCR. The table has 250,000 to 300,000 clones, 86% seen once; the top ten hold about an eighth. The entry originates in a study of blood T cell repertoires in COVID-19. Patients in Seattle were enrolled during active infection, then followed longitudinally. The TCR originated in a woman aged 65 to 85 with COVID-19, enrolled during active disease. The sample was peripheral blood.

The CDR3: CASTSLLANTEAFF. The CDR3 DNA reads TGTGCCAGCACCTCACTCCTCGCTAACACTGAAGCTTTCTTT. The chain uses TRBV6-5 and TRBJ1-1; D not resolved. Germline V lookup: CDR1 MNHEY, CDR2 SVGAGI. V dropped 7 bases and J dropped 2 bases, with 14 bases sitting between them. The CDR3 runs 14 residues.